These 10 T cell receptor beta chains originate from one sample sequenced in a study of human T cells and chemical hapten exposure. Each CDR3 protein is one row after TCRdb ran MiXCR on the RACE reads. Of 250,000 or so distinct CDR3 sequences detected, approximately 7.5% appear once; the ten largest clones hold more than 0.95%. Regarding time point: pre-sensitization, week 0. The treatment here: therapeutic diphenylcyclopropenone sensitization with weekly scalp DPC. Sequenced material: whole blood, taken in connection with sensitization to the hapten diphenylcyclopropenone (DPC). The receptors come from a man younger than 35 with alopecia areata. Some clones in this sample may be carry-over from other donors' samples.

There are a few counts of this clonotype. The genes are TRBV4-3 and TRBJ1-5; a weak D match, TRBD1 (6 bases). CDR3 length equals 18 residues. V was pared by 0 bases and J by 6 bases, with 21 bases between. From germline, CDR1 is LGHNA and CDR2 YSLEER. The CDR3 loop is CASSQDLGGRVKSQPQHF. The CDR3 region has the DNA TGCGCCAGCAGCCAAGATTTGGGGGGCAGGGTCAAAAGTCAGCCCCAGCATTTT.

V is TRBV7-8 and J is TRBJ1-6; D not certain. Trimming removed 8 bases at V and 9 bases at J, with 11 bases between. CDR3 length equals 12 residues. Per the germline V gene, CDR1 is SGHVS and CDR2 is FQNEAQ. This CDR3 reads CASRLTSSPLHF. CDR3 bases: TGTGCCAGCCGTCTGACCAGTTCACCCCTCCACTTT.

The rearrangement joins TRBV9 to TRBJ1-1, with D unclear. Trimming removed 5 bases at V and 2 bases at J, with 7 bases between. The CDR3 totals 12 residues. Germline CDR1 reads SGDLS; CDR2 reads YYNGEE. This CDR3 reads CASSADNTEAFF. In nucleotides, the CDR3 is TGTGCCAGCAGTGCCGACAACACTGAAGCTTTCTTT.

V and J are TRBV3-1 and TRBJ1-1; D uncertain. Germline values: CDR1 LGHDT, CDR2 YNNKEL (reference sequence). Trimming cost V 1 base and J 10 bases, with 10 bases left between them. The length of the CDR3 is 12 residues. The CDR3 DNA follows: TGTGCCAGCAGCCAAGGAAGACTTGCAGCTTTCTTT. This encodes CASSQGRLAAFF.

There are many counts of this clonotype. The chain combines TRBV7-9 with TRBJ1-3; TRBD1 is a possible D gene (6 bases). With 5 bases removed from V and 0 bases from J, the gap between germline ends came to 17 bases. CDR1 is SEHNR, CDR2 FQNEAQ, per germline (reference sequence). The CDR3 has 17 amino acids. This CDR3 is CASSPPPGVGSGNTIYF. The CDR3 DNA reads TGTGCCAGCAGCCCACCCCCAGGGGTCGGCTCTGGAAACACCATATATTTT.

This clonotype has a handful of counts. The CDR3 sequence is CASSLGDRASKNIQYF. The CDR3 DNA reads as TGTGCCAGCAGCTTAGGGGACAGGGCATCCAAAAACATTCAGTACTTC. The chain has TRBV11-2 and TRBJ2-4; TRBD1 matches 9 bases. The CDR3 consists of 16 residues. The germline V gene has CDR1 SGHAT and CDR2 FQNNGV. Trimming took 1 base from V and 2 from J; bases not matched to a gene: 3.

This clonotype was detected many times. CDR3 nucleotide sequence: TGTGCCAGCAACCCATCTAGCGGGCTCCAAGAGACCCAGTACTTC. Translating gives CASNPSSGLQETQYF. The chain is built from TRBV2 and TRBJ2-5; TRBD2 aligns across 8 bases. The junction had 8 bases not matched to a gene; V was cut back by 7 bases and J by 1 base. Germline V gene lookup returns CDR1 SNHLY and CDR2 FYNNEI. The CDR3 length is 15 residues.

The J gene is TRBJ1-2, the V gene TRBV6-1; the match to TRBD1 covers 7 bases. The CDR3 consists of 15 residues. J lost 2 bases, V lost 3 bases, and 6 bases had no gene match. In germline, CDR1 is MNHNS, CDR2 SASEGT. CDR3 sequence (DNA): TGTGCCAGCAGTGACTGGTCACAGGGGAACTATGGCTACACCTTC. Translating gives CASSDWSQGNYGYTF.

This sequence joins TRBV6-2 or TRBV6-3 and TRBJ2-7; TRBD2 matches 7 bases. Germline values: CDR1 MNHEY, CDR2 SVGEGT. Trimming took 2 bases from V and 3 from J; bases not matched to a gene: 1. The CDR3 runs to 13 residues. CDR3 amino acids: CASSYAGDYEQYV. The CDR3 nucleotides are TGTGCCAGCAGTTACGCGGGGGACTACGAGCAGTACGTC.

This clonotype was counted only a few times. This rearrangement joins TRBV24-1 to TRBJ2-1; D may be TRBD1 (6 bases). Germline V gene sequence: CDR1 KGHDR, CDR2 SFDVKD. The V gene lost 7 bases and the J gene lost 4 bases, with 16 bases spanning the gap. The CDR3 sequence is 15 residues long. The CDR3 here is CATSTRQGRYNEQFF. DNA of the CDR3: TGTGCCACCAGCACCCGGCAGGGGAGATACAATGAGCAGTTCTTC.